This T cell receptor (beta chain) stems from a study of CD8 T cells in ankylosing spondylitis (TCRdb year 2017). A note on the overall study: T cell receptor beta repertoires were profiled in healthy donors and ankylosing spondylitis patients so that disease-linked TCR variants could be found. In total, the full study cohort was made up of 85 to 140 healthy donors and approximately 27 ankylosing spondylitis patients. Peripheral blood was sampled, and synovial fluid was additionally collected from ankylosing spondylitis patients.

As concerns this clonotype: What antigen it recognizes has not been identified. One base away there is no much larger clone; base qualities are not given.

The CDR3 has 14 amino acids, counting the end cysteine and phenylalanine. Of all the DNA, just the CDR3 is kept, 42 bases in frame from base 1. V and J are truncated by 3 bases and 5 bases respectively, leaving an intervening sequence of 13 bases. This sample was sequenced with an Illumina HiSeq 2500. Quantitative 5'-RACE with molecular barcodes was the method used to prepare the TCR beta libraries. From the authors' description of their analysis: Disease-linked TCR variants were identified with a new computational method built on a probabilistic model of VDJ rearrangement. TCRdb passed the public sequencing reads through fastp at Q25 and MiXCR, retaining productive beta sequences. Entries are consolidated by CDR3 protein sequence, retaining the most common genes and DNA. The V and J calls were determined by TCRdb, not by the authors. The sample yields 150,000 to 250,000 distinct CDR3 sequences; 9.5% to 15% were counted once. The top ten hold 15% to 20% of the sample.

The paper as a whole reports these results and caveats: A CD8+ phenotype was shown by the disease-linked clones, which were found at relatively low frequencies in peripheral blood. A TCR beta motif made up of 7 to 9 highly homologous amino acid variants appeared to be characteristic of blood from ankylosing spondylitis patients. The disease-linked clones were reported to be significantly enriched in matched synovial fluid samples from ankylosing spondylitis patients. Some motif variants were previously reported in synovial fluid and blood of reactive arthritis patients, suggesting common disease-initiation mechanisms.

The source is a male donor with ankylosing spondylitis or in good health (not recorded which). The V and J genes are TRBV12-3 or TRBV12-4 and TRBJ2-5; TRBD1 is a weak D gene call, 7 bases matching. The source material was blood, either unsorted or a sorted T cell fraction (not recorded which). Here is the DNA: TGTGCCAGCAGTTTTGAGACAGGGAGGGAGACCCAGTACTTC. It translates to CASSFETGRETQYF.